Given below is one T cell receptor beta chain in context. These data are taken from a study of blood T cell repertoires in COVID-19. Turning to the study itself: The United States, Italy and Spain provided the acute and convalescent COVID-19 samples. The analysed material was cDNA or gDNA that came from T cells, B-cell-depleted T cells, or PBMCs.

TCRdb's copy holds only in-frame clones and misses some; the assay was immunoSEQ multiplex PCR. The repertoire holds about 200,000 clones, with around 86% as singletons. The V gene end was trimmed by 8 bases and the J gene end by 0 bases; junction bases not matched to a gene: 9. The CDR3 runs 15 residues. The germline gives CDR1 SGHAT, CDR2 FQNNGV. Input material: peripheral blood. The receptor was isolated from a woman older than 75 with COVID-19, enrolled during active disease. The rearrangement uses TRBV11-2 and TRBJ2-7, with 8 bases lining up with TRBD2. The CDR3 region is CASRSSGGLSYEQYF. The CDR3, as DNA: TGTGCCAGCCGCTCAAGCGGGGGCCTCTCCTACGAGCAGTACTTC.